Detailed here is one TCR beta chain. Data came from immunoSEQ multiplex PCR; TCRdb stores just in-frame clones and leaves some out. In the table there are roughly 130,000 clones, around 90% of which are singletons. The sample belongs to a study of control samples from healthy donors and cancer patients. The CDR3 totals 14 residues. J was trimmed by 3 bases and V by 2 bases; bases with no gene match: 4. Germline V gives CDR1 SGHNT, CDR2 YYREEE (reference sequence). Material: blood. The receptor's source is a man aged 18 to 30 in good health. The V gene is TRBV5-4, the J gene TRBJ1-2, with TRBD1 matching over 7 bases. The DNA for the CDR3 is TGTGCCAGCAGCTTAATTGGGACAGACTATGGCTACACCTTC. It translates to CASSLIGTDYGYTF.